What follows are 3 T cell receptor beta chains derived from one specimen sequenced in a study of shared clonotypes between healthy human individuals. Profiled with immunoSEQ multiplex PCR; TCRdb holds only in-frame clones, not every one. The sample includes about 2.3 million clones, approximately 95% of them seen just once. Sequencing was performed on naive CD4+ T cells from PBMCs. Subset reported: CD45RA+ positively selected. These receptors came from a young man in good health. Some clones in this sample may be carry-over from other donors' samples.

The chain recombines TRBV19 with TRBJ2-1, with D perhaps matching TRBD2 (6 bases). The CDR3 contains 15 residues. Deletions cut 3 bases from V and 5 bases from J, with 14 bases between. Germline CDR1 is LNHDA and CDR2 is SQIVND (reference sequence). In nucleotides, the CDR3 is TGTGCCAGTAGTATCATTACGCGGGACGACAATGAGCAGTTCTTC. It yields the protein CASSIITRDDNEQFF.

The V call is TRBV19, the J call TRBJ2-1; the match to TRBD2 covers 10 bases. The V and J ends lost 4 bases and 7 bases, in that order; junction bases with no gene match: 10. The CDR3 is 16 residues long. Looked up from germline, CDR1 is LNHDA and CDR2 is SQIVND (reference sequence). CDR3 DNA sequence: TGTGCCAGTAGTAGGCCCCTAGCGGGAGTGGAAAATGAGCAGTTCTTC. It specifies CASSRPLAGVENEQFF.

The gene calls are TRBV19 and TRBJ2-1; TRBD1 agrees at 8 bases. From germline, CDR1 is LNHDA and CDR2 SQIVND (reference sequence). The length of the CDR3 is 13 residues. The trim removed 9 bases at V and 5 bases at J, leaving 6 bases unmatched. CDR3 bases: TGTGCCAGAACTCTGGACAGGGACAATGAGCAGTTCTTC. Translated: CARTLDRDNEQFF. Looking up the rest from reference TRBV19 and TRBJ2-1 gives the full variable domain: DGGITQSPKYLFRKEGQNVTLSCEQNLNHDAMYWYRQDPGQGLRLIYYSQIVNDFQKGDIAEGYSVSREKKESFPLTVTSAQKNPTAFYLCARTLDRDNEQFFGPGTRLTVL.